Presented here are 27 T cell receptor beta chains from one specimen sequenced in a study of blood T cells in healthy people across ages. The second PCR ran roughly 6 to 12 cycles with a sample-barcoded 5' primer and J-beta primers. A single record per CDR3 protein comes from TCRdb applying MiXCR to the 5' RACE reads. The top ten clones hold roughly 30% of a sample with some 290,000 distinct CDR3 sequences, roughly 27% of them seen once. Source material: blood. The receptors were sampled from a woman aged 70-85 years in good health.

The rearrangement joins TRBV4-2 to TRBJ2-1; 9 bases map to TRBD2. The end of the DNA is better explained by TRBJ2-7, so the J call may be wrong. Germline CDR1 and CDR2: LGHNA and YNFKEQ. The CDR3 length is 15 residues. The DNA of the CDR3 is TGTGCCAGCAGCCAAGAGGTTAGCGGGGGCTACGAGCAGTACTTC. This sequence encodes CASSQEVSGGYEQYF.

This clonotype showed up many times. The chain links TRBV2 to TRBJ2-7; 7 positions match TRBD2. V lost 4 bases and J lost 7; bases outside the gene matches: 7. The CDR3 length is 13 residues. Germline values: CDR1 SNHLY, CDR2 FYNNEI. In DNA, the CDR3 is TGTGCCAGCAGTGTTACTCCGGGGGGAGAGCAGTACTTC. It yields the protein CASSVTPGGEQYF.

This clonotype turned up a few times. One end of the junction varies from germline; a read error may be responsible. The chain employs TRBV4-2 and TRBJ1-3, with D hard to call. The CDR3 has 14 residues. CDR1 is LGHNA, CDR2 YNFKEQ, per germline. CDR3 in DNA: TGTGCCAGCAGCCAAGATCCCAGCGGAAACACCACATATTTT. Translated: CASSQDPSGNTTYF.

In this sample, this clonotype turned up a few times. J is TRBJ2-6 and V is TRBV6-6; D remains ambiguous. Trimming took 7 bases from V and 1 from J, leaving 5 bases between them. Germline CDR1 is MNHNY and CDR2 is SVGAGI (reference sequence). CDR3 length equals 13 residues. CDR3 protein: CASIDSGANVLTF. The CDR3 DNA reads as TGTGCCAGCATTGATTCTGGGGCCAACGTCCTGACTTTC.

The rearrangement uses TRBV11-2 and TRBJ2-3, with 11 bases aligning to TRBD2. Germline values: CDR1 SGHAT, CDR2 FQNNGV. The CDR3 spans 15 residues. Trimming removed 3 bases from V and 4 bases from J; junction bases left unmatched: 3. CDR3 sequence: CASSLGLADSDTQYF. The CDR3, as DNA: TGTGCCAGCAGCTTGGGACTAGCGGATTCAGATACGCAGTATTTT. Drawing the rest from reference TRBV11-2 and TRBJ2-3, the complete variable domain is EAGVAQSPRYKIIEKRQSVAFWCNPISGHATLYWYQQILGQGPKLLIQFQNNGVVDDSQLPKDRFSAERLKGVDSTLKIQPAKLEDSAVYLCASSLGLADSDTQYFGPGTRLTVL.

A word on this clonotype: One junction end does not reproduce the germline sequence, and a read error may be involved. The V and J genes are TRBV20-1 and TRBJ2-7, with a weak D call TRBD1 (5 bases). The CDR3 is 13 amino acids. Per germline, CDR1 DFQATT and CDR2 SNEGSKA (reference sequence). CDR3 sequence: CGARQRTFVEQYF. The DNA of the CDR3 is TGCGGTGCTCGACAAAGGACATTCGTCGAGCAGTACTTC.

The chain uses TRBV5-1 and TRBJ1-1, with a possible D match to TRBD1 (5 bases). CDR1 and CDR2 from the germline V gene are SGHRS and YFSETQ. The CDR3 extends over 15 amino acids. V dropped 0 bases and J dropped 4 bases, with 13 bases sitting between them. The DNA for the CDR3 is TGCGCCAGCAGCTTGGTTACCGGGACCCTCACTGAAGCTTTCTTT. As protein: CASSLVTGTLTEAFF.

This clonotype appeared a few times. This chain connects TRBV28 to TRBJ2-5; 9 nucleotides match TRBD2. The better agreement between TRBJ2-1 and the DNA end casts doubt on the J call. This CDR3 spans 15 amino acids. Germline lookup yields CDR1 MDHEN and CDR2 SYDVKM. This chain's CDR3 is CASSLAGGPVNEQFF. The CDR3 region has the DNA TGTGCCAGCAGTTTAGCGGGAGGGCCTGTCAATGAGCAGTTCTTC.

The rearrangement links TRBV21-1 to TRBJ2-7; TRBD2, the table's D call, lacks a check against the DNA. TRBV21-1 is flagged as a pseudogene. This CDR3 is 16 amino acids long. CDR3 sequence: CASSKARGSTNYEQYF. In DNA form, the CDR3 reads TGTGCCAGCAGCAAAGCGCGCGGGAGCACCAACTACGAGCAGTACTTC.

There are a few counts of this clonotype. The rearrangement joins TRBV19 to TRBJ2-1, with D unresolved. The germline CDR1 and CDR2 sequences are LNHDA and SQIVND (reference sequence). V was pared by 5 bases and J by 0 bases, with 11 bases between. This CDR3 contains 15 residues. The CDR3: CASSLTVYSYNEQFF. In DNA form, the CDR3 reads TGTGCCAGTAGTCTGACTGTTTACTCCTACAATGAGCAGTTCTTC. Supplemented by reference TRBV19 and TRBJ2-1, the full variable domain reads DGGITQSPKYLFRKEGQNVTLSCEQNLNHDAMYWYRQDPGQGLRLIYYSQIVNDFQKGDIAEGYSVSREKKESFPLTVTSAQKNPTAFYLCASSLTVYSYNEQFFGPGTRLTVL.

V gene TRBV20-1 combines with J gene TRBJ2-3; D gene unclear. CDR1 is DFQATT and CDR2 is SNEGSKA in the germline V gene (reference sequence). The CDR3 has 15 amino acids. V shed 3 bases and J shed 3 bases, with 16 bases lying between them. CDR3 sequence reads: CSARIRGVSTDTQYF. The CDR3 DNA reads TGCAGTGCTAGGATTCGTGGGGTTTCTACAGATACGCAGTATTTT.

This clonotype was observed a handful of times. The CDR3 nucleotides are TGTGCCGTCCCGACTAGCGGCCTCAGAGATACGCAGTATTTT. This codes for CAVPTSGLRDTQYF. The chain joins TRBV10-3 to TRBJ2-3; TRBD2 matches 9 bases. CDR3 length: 14 residues. Trimming cost V 11 bases and J 5 bases; bases outside gene matches: 11. Germline CDR1 reads ENHRY; CDR2 reads SYGVKD.

The V gene is TRBV2, the J gene TRBJ2-7; D is unclear. This CDR3 region has 16 residues. Germline loops: CDR1 SNHLY, CDR2 FYNNEI. The germline V and J ends were trimmed by 8 bases and 0 bases, with 20 bases remaining between them. In DNA, the CDR3 is TGTGCCAGCGTCAGCCAATCCGTGAAAGGCTCCTACGAGCAGTACTTC. It encodes CASVSQSVKGSYEQYF.

This rearrangement joins TRBV7-9 to TRBJ2-5; tentative D call: TRBD1 (6 bases). Germline CDR1 is SEHNR and CDR2 is FQNEAQ (reference sequence). The CDR3 has 14 residues. Trimming left V 1 base short and J 4 bases short, with 10 bases between. Here the CDR3 DNA reads TGTGCCAGCAGCTTAGGGGGACACTCAGAGACCCAGTACTTC. This translates into CASSLGGHSETQYF.

The rearrangement joins TRBV2 to TRBJ1-1; possible D gene TRBD1, 6 bases. There are 13 residues in the CDR3. Deletions cut 7 bases from V and 1 base from J, with 10 bases between. Germline values: CDR1 SNHLY, CDR2 FYNNEI. The CDR3 loop reads CASNRQANTEAFF. CDR3 DNA: TGTGCCAGCAACAGACAGGCGAACACTGAAGCTTTCTTT. The entire variable domain, with the rest obtained from reference TRBV2 and TRBJ1-1, is as follows: EPEVTQTPSHQVTQMGQEVILRCVPISNHLYFYWYRQILGQKVEFLVSFYNNEISEKSEIFDDQFSVERPDGSNFTLKIRSTKLEDSAMYFCASNRQANTEAFFGQGTRLTVV.

Ten or more counts support this clonotype. The V call is TRBV4-1, the J call TRBJ1-2; TRBD1 agrees at 7 bases. The CDR3 has 18 residues. The junction had 21 bases not matched to a gene; V was cut back by 3 bases and J by 8 bases. The germline gives CDR1 MGHRA, CDR2 YSYEKL. The CDR3 spells CASSHTTMEGAEVGGYTF. In nucleotides, the CDR3 is TGCGCCAGCAGCCACACAACGATGGAGGGGGCTGAGGTCGGGGGCTACACCTTC.

This clonotype showed up just a few times. The junction shows a germline mismatch at one end, possibly a read error. This sequence joins TRBV20-1 and TRBJ2-7; 11 nucleotides agree with TRBD1. The germline V gene has CDR1 DFQATT and CDR2 SNEGSKA (reference sequence). The CDR3 has 14 residues. The chain's CDR3 is CSGRRDRGIYEQYF. The CDR3, as DNA: TGCAGTGGTAGAAGGGACAGGGGGATCTACGAGCAGTACTTC.

This clonotype was picked up one time. The chain has TRBV11-2 and TRBJ2-7, with D possibly TRBD1 on 6 matching bases. The V gene's germline CDR1 is SGHAT and CDR2 FQNNGV. The CDR3 totals 12 residues. V was clipped by 5 bases and J by 11 bases, with 16 bases between them. The CDR3 protein is CASSTLQGAEYF. CDR3 nucleotide sequence: TGTGCCAGCAGCACCCTACAGGGTGCGGAGTACTTC.

The DNA of the CDR3 is TGTGCCACCAGTGATCGACGGACCCAAGAGACCCAGTACTTC. It specifies CATSDRRTQETQYF. This chain connects TRBV24-1 to TRBJ2-5, with D hard to call. The ends were cut back, 3 bases at V and 1 base at J, with 8 bases in the middle. The CDR3 extends over 14 amino acids. Germline CDR1 KGHDR, CDR2 SFDVKD.

There are a few counts of this clonotype. This chain links TRBV2 with TRBJ2-5; D might be TRBD1 or TRBD2, each matching 5 bases. Per germline, CDR1 SNHLY and CDR2 FYNNEI. The V end was cut by 6 bases, the J end by 3 bases, with 11 bases between. This CDR3 contains 13 residues. The CDR3 loop is CASRGRREETQYF. The CDR3 DNA reads as TGTGCCAGCAGGGGACGCAGAGAAGAGACCCAGTACTTC.

This clonotype was observed many times. The chain recombines TRBV6-6 with TRBJ1-2; D remains unclear. The length of the CDR3 is 13 residues. Germline loops: CDR1 MNHNY, CDR2 SVGAGI (reference sequence). V was shortened by 2 bases and J by 2 bases, with 6 bases between the two germline ends. The CDR3 DNA sequence: TGTGCCAGCAGTTACGATCCAAACTATGGCTACACCTTC. This codes for CASSYDPNYGYTF.

V and J are TRBV11-2 and TRBJ2-5; the match to TRBD2 covers 7 bases. The CDR3 has 15 amino acids. Germline CDR1 SGHAT, CDR2 FQNNGV. The junction had 10 bases not matched to a gene; V was cut back by 8 bases and J by 1 base. CDR3 in amino acids: CASSPLLAPQETQYF. The DNA of the CDR3 is TGTGCCAGCTCACCCCTACTAGCGCCCCAAGAGACCCAGTACTTC.

The rearrangement uses TRBV11-3 and TRBJ2-1; D is uncertain. V was clipped by 0 bases and J by 5 bases, with 8 bases between them. The CDR3 sequence is 14 residues long. In germline, CDR1 is SGHNT, CDR2 YENEEA. CDR3 bases: TGTGCCAGCAGCTTAGAGCCGGCTGACAATGAGCAGTTCTTC. Translating it yields CASSLEPADNEQFF. Looking up the rest from reference TRBV11-3 and TRBJ2-1 gives the full variable domain: EAGVVQSPRYKIIEKKQPVAFWCNPISGHNTLYWYLQNLGQGPELLIRYENEEAVDDSQLPKDRFSAERLKGVDSTLKIQPAELGDSAVYLCASSLEPADNEQFFGPGTRLTVL.

This rearrangement joins TRBV16 to TRBJ1-5, with D hard to call. The CDR3 extends over 13 amino acids. Trimming removed 6 bases from V and 1 base from J, with 7 bases in between. Germline V lookup: CDR1 KGHSY, CDR2 FQNENV. The CDR3 DNA is TGTGCCAGCAGTTTAACCAGCAATCAGCCCCAGCATTTT. Its protein is CASSLTSNQPQHF.

The CDR3 protein is CAIRQGENQVSQYF. The CDR3 coding sequence is TGTGCCATCAGACAGGGGGAGAACCAAGTATCGCAGTATTTT. The chain joins TRBV10-3 to TRBJ2-3; TRBD1 matches at 8 bases. V shed 6 bases and J 10 bases; nucleotides not matched to a gene: 12. The CDR3 length is 14 residues. Germline V gene lookup returns CDR1 ENHRY and CDR2 SYGVKD.

This clonotype has only a few counts. The chain links TRBV28 to TRBJ1-2, with 7 bases matching TRBD1. CDR3 size: 13 residues. V dropped 8 bases and J dropped 6; count of bases not matched to a gene: 9. Germline loops: CDR1 MDHEN, CDR2 SYDVKM. CDR3 DNA: TGTGCCAGCGGCCGGGGGGGACAGAATGGCTACACCTTC. It yields the protein CASGRGGQNGYTF.

The chain uses TRBV7-3 and TRBJ2-2; TRBD1 aligns across 9 bases. Germline CDR1 is SGHTA and CDR2 is FQGTGA. CDR3 length equals 14 residues. Trimming removed 8 bases from V and 6 bases from J; junction bases left unmatched: 7. CDR3 bases: TGTGCCAGCGGGACAGGGCACACGGCCGGGGAGCTGTTTTTT. Protein sequence: CASGTGHTAGELFF.